This TCR beta chain is drawn from a study of beta chain features in type 1 diabetes. Sorting gave populations that all exceeded 95% purity. Expressed TCRB transcripts were sequenced because the entire RNA isolate underwent reverse transcription. Repertoires were generated with immunoSEQ multiplex PCR, while TCRdb's copy carries only in-frame clones and drops some. Among 600,000 or so clones listed, roughly 12% were seen once. In regard to this clone: Antigen unknown.

Points from the study as a whole: Shortening that was moderate but significant affected the TCRB CDR3s of Type 1 diabetes patients in all four CD4+ subsets.

Trimming removed 5 bases at V and 11 bases at J, with 12 bases between. The CDR3 sequence is 12 residues long. Per the germline V gene, CDR1 is SGHTA and CDR2 is FQGNSA. The clonotype comes from a man aged 25-45 years with type 1 diabetes. The chain recombines TRBV7-2 with TRBJ2-2; D unclear. Sequenced material: naive CD4+ T cells from blood. CDR3 DNA sequence: TGTGCCAGCAGCGAGAGCAGCCCAGAGCTGTTTTTT. Residues: CASSESSPELFF.